Listed here are 30 T cell receptor beta chains from one sample, sequenced in a study of blood T cell repertoires in COVID-19. Produced via immunoSEQ multiplex PCR; TCRdb's table is partial and in-frame only. This table holds 200,000 or so clones, around 83% found once. The sequenced material came from peripheral blood. Every receptor here comes from a man in his forties or fifties who had recovered from COVID-19.

The chain has TRBV19 and TRBJ1-3; D is perhaps TRBD1 (6 bases). There are 15 residues in the CDR3. V shed 6 bases and J shed 0 bases, with 12 bases lying between them. Germline values: CDR1 LNHDA, CDR2 SQIVND (reference sequence). The CDR3 DNA reads as TGTGCCAGTAGCGACAGGTGGGACTCTGGAAACACCATATATTTT. It is translated as CASSDRWDSGNTIYF.

In DNA form, the CDR3 reads TGTGCCAGAAGCTTGATGGGGCCGCGCGGGGAGCTGTTTTTT. Its protein is CARSLMGPRGELFF. The J gene is TRBJ2-2, the V gene TRBV5-3, with a weak D call TRBD1 (5 bases). TRBV5-3 is an ORF, and what it does is uncertain. The CDR3 is 14 amino acids. V was cut by 1 base and J by 7 bases, with 11 bases left in between.

This chain links TRBV21-1 with TRBJ2-2; the table's D call of TRBD2 was not tested on the DNA. TRBV21-1 represents a pseudogene. This CDR3 contains 22 residues. CDR3 sequence: CASSKNAIGALAGRGCTGELFF. DNA for the CDR3: TGTGCCAGCAGCAAAAACGCCATCGGGGCGCTAGCGGGACGAGGGTGCACCGGGGAGCTGTTTTTT.

The chain links TRBV7-9 to TRBJ2-1; 7 nucleotides match TRBD2. The trim removed 2 bases at V and 10 bases at J, leaving 2 bases unmatched. This CDR3 region has 12 residues. The germline CDR1 and CDR2 sequences are SEHNR and FQNEAQ (reference sequence). This chain's CDR3 is CASSLTSAEQFF. CDR3 nucleotides: TGTGCCAGCAGCTTAACTAGCGCCGAGCAGTTCTTC.

This chain connects TRBV7-8 to TRBJ1-1; D not certain. The CDR3 loop spans 14 amino acids. Germline CDR1 and CDR2: SGHVS and FQNEAQ. V gave up 5 bases and J gave up 0 bases, with 10 bases separating them. The CDR3 sequence is CASSLQPMNTEAFF. In nucleotides, the CDR3 is TGTGCCAGCAGCCTACAACCCATGAACACTGAAGCTTTCTTT.

The chain combines TRBV30 with TRBJ1-5; possible D gene TRBD1, 6 bases. The CDR3 spans 16 residues. Germline lookup yields CDR1 GTSNPN and CDR2 SVGIG (reference sequence). Trimming took off 3 bases at V and 2 bases at J, with 17 bases between the two ends. The CDR3 nucleotides are TGTGCCTGGAGCGAGTACAGGGAGTATCGCAATCAGCCCCAGCATTTT. Translation gives CAWSEYREYRNQPQHF. Variable domain in full (rest from reference TRBV30 and TRBJ1-5): SQTIHQWPATLVQPVGSPLSLECTVEGTSNPNLYWYRQAAGRGLQLLFYSVGIGQISSEVPQNLSASRPQDRQFILSSKKLLLSDSGFYLCAWSEYREYRNQPQHFGDGTRLSIL.

The chain combines TRBV6-5 with TRBJ1-3; unclear D gene. V gave up 4 bases and J gave up 4 bases, with 17 bases separating them. The CDR3 contains 16 residues. Germline V gene lookup returns CDR1 MNHEY and CDR2 SVGAGI. The CDR3 reads CASSSLSGTVGNTIYF. Written as DNA, the CDR3 is TGTGCCAGCAGTTCCCTCTCGGGAACAGTGGGAAACACCATATATTTT.

V and J are TRBV7-2 and TRBJ2-7; 11 nucleotides match TRBD2. Per germline, CDR1 SGHTA and CDR2 FQGNSA. The CDR3 consists of 19 residues. J gave up 2 bases and V 3 bases, and 15 bases lay outside the gene matches. The CDR3: CASSFLGTSGGGATYEQYF. The CDR3, as DNA: TGTGCCAGCAGCTTCCTGGGGACTAGCGGAGGAGGGGCCACCTACGAGCAGTACTTC.

CDR3 sequence reads: CASSREGPRNEQFF. CDR3 coding DNA: TGTGCCAGCTCACGGGAGGGCCCTAGGAATGAGCAGTTCTTC. The V gene is TRBV18, the J gene TRBJ2-1; 7 bases are shared with TRBD2. This CDR3 spans 14 amino acids. Unmatched junction bases numbered 7, after V lost 4 bases and J lost 7 bases. Germline V gives CDR1 KGHSH, CDR2 LQKENI.

This chain connects TRBV9 to TRBJ2-5; TRBD2 agrees at 12 bases. There are 16 residues in the CDR3. Germline V gene lookup returns CDR1 SGDLS and CDR2 YYNGEE. Germline trimming cut 0 bases from V and 4 bases from J; bases unmatched to any gene: 4. CDR3 nucleotides: TGTGCCAGCAGCGTAGCTAGCGGGAGGGCCGGAGAGACCCAGTACTTC. It is translated as CASSVASGRAGETQYF. Based on the CDR3 plus reference TRBV9 and TRBJ2-5, the full variable domain is DSGVTQTPKHLITATGQRVTLRCSPRSGDLSVYWYQQSLDQGLQFLIQYYNGEERAKGNILERFSAQQFPDLHSELNLSSLELGDSALYFCASSVASGRAGETQYFGPGTRLLVL.

The chain couples TRBV27 to TRBJ2-7; tentatively, D is TRBD2 (6 bases). V shed 2 bases and J shed 5 bases, with 19 bases lying between them. The CDR3 has 16 residues. Germline V gene sequence: CDR1 MNHEY, CDR2 SMNVEV (reference sequence). CDR3 amino acids: CASSLMQGAPGDEQYF. CDR3 DNA: TGTGCCAGCAGTTTAATGCAGGGAGCCCCGGGGGACGAGCAGTACTTC.

V usage is TRBV6-5 and J usage is TRBJ2-2; D remains ambiguous. This CDR3 comprises 14 residues. Germline V gene data show CDR1 as MNHEY and CDR2 as SVGAGI. V was trimmed by 0 bases and J by 4 bases, leaving 6 bases between them. CDR3 amino acids: CASSYSPSTGELFF. The CDR3, as DNA: TGTGCCAGCAGTTACTCTCCTAGCACCGGGGAGCTGTTTTTT.

The J gene is TRBJ1-5, the V gene TRBV5-6; unclear D gene. Trimming shortened V by 0 bases and J by 2 bases, and 12 bases separated the two germline ends. The length of the CDR3 is 16 residues. Per the germline V gene, CDR1 is SGHDT and CDR2 is YYEEEE. The CDR3 region is CASSLGIAAGNQPQHF. Written as DNA, the CDR3 is TGTGCCAGCAGCTTGGGGATAGCAGCGGGCAATCAGCCCCAGCATTTT.

The chain couples TRBV2 to TRBJ2-7, with D uncertain. The CDR3 sequence is 11 residues long. V was pared by 5 bases and J by 1 base, with 3 bases between. Germline values: CDR1 SNHLY, CDR2 FYNNEI. In nucleotides, the CDR3 is TGTGCCAGCAGTATATCCTACGAGCAGTACTTC. It encodes CASSISYEQYF.

This chain connects TRBV11-3 to TRBJ2-2, with TRBD1 identical over 7 bases. Per germline, CDR1 SGHNT and CDR2 YENEEA. V shed 4 bases and J 6 bases; nucleotides not matched to a gene: 11. This CDR3 has 16 residues. The CDR3 loop reads CASSYPGRGQAGELFF. CDR3 DNA sequence: TGTGCCAGCAGCTACCCGGGAAGAGGACAGGCCGGGGAGCTGTTTTTT.

The chain carries TRBV5-1 and TRBJ2-2; D gene ambiguous. The germline V gene encodes CDR1 SGHRS and CDR2 YFSETQ. The CDR3 is made up of 16 amino acids. The V end was cut by 0 bases, the J end by 6 bases, with 15 bases between. This chain's CDR3 is CASSLDTGSGAGELFF. CDR3 sequence (DNA): TGCGCCAGCAGCTTGGATACCGGGTCTGGCGCCGGGGAGCTGTTTTTT.

This rearrangement joins TRBV30 to TRBJ1-1, with D perhaps matching TRBD1 (6 bases). Germline CDR1 GTSNPN, CDR2 SVGIG (reference sequence). This CDR3 region has 12 residues. With 1 base removed from V and 6 bases from J, the gap between germline ends came to 9 bases. The DNA of the CDR3 is TGTGCCTGGAGTGCAGGGGTGGCTGAAGCTTTCTTT. This encodes CAWSAGVAEAFF.

This clone was picked up a small number of times. The CDR3 DNA sequence: TGCGCCAGCAGCATTCCTGGGCCGCAAGAGACCCAGTACTTC. It specifies CASSIPGPQETQYF. J is TRBJ2-5 and V is TRBV5-1; D gene unclear. Trimming pared 4 bases from V and 2 bases from J, leaving 12 bases between. CDR3 length: 14 residues. Germline loops: CDR1 SGHRS, CDR2 YFSETQ.

The chain couples TRBV6-2 or TRBV6-3 to TRBJ2-1; the D is unclear. Germline-derived CDR1 and CDR2 are MNHEY and SVGEGT. This CDR3 has 15 amino acids. V shed 0 bases and J shed 7 bases, with 13 bases lying between them. The CDR3 loop reads CASSYSLVLLNEQFF. The CDR3 bases are TGTGCCAGCAGTTACTCGCTAGTCCTCCTTAATGAGCAGTTCTTC.

The chain couples TRBV7-9 to TRBJ2-7; D is unclear. The CDR3 is 14 amino acids. CDR1 and CDR2 from the germline V gene are SEHNR and FQNEAQ (reference sequence). Trimming stripped 0 bases from V and 2 bases from J, with 8 bases between. This chain's CDR3 is CASSLAQAPYEQYF. Here the CDR3 DNA reads TGTGCCAGCAGCTTAGCCCAGGCCCCCTACGAGCAGTACTTC.

This rearrangement joins TRBV3-1 (or the pseudogene TRBV3-2) to TRBJ1-2; 8 bases fit TRBD1. The CDR3 spans 15 residues. CDR1 is LGHDT and CDR2 is YNNKEL in the germline V gene (reference sequence). V lost 4 bases, J lost 3 bases, and 7 bases stayed unmatched. The CDR3 is CASSLRQGLDYGYTF. The CDR3 coding sequence is TGTGCCAGCAGCCTACGACAGGGGTTAGACTATGGCTACACCTTC.

The chain's CDR3 is CASSGRQRMNTEAFF. The CDR3 nucleotides are TGTGCCAGCAGCGGCCGACAGAGGATGAACACTGAAGCTTTCTTT. The chain employs TRBV5-5 and TRBJ1-1; possibly TRBD1 for D (5 bases). Per the germline V gene, CDR1 is SGHKS and CDR2 is YYEKEE (reference sequence). The CDR3 is 15 amino acids. V lost 4 bases to trimming and J lost 0 bases, with 13 bases between them.

This clone was seen a handful of times. V gene TRBV5-4 combines with J gene TRBJ2-7; 7 bases are a match to TRBD2. V gave up 4 bases and J gave up 2 bases; unmatched junction bases: 9. The CDR3 runs 15 residues. CDR1 is SGHNT, CDR2 YYREEE, per germline (reference sequence). CDR3 loop: CASSVRSGVTYEQYF. CDR3 nucleotide sequence: TGTGCCAGCAGCGTGAGGAGCGGGGTGACCTACGAGCAGTACTTC. Complete variable domain (other parts from reference TRBV5-4 and TRBJ2-7): ETGVTQSPTHLIKTRGQQVTLRCSSQSGHNTVSWYQQALGQGPQFIFQYYREEENGRGNFPPRFSGLQFPNYSSELNVNALELDDSALYLCASSVRSGVTYEQYFGPGTRLTVT.

This clone occurred once. This chain joins TRBV5-4 and TRBJ2-7; 8 bases map to TRBD2. The CDR3 spans 15 residues. Germline values: CDR1 SGHNT, CDR2 YYREEE (reference sequence). The V gene end was trimmed by 0 bases and the J gene end by 1 base; junction bases not matched to a gene: 3. CDR3 nucleotide sequence: TGTGCCAGCAGCTTGGAGGCGGGGGGATCCTACGAGCAGTACTTC. It specifies CASSLEAGGSYEQYF.

V gene TRBV3-1 (or the pseudogene TRBV3-2) combines with J gene TRBJ2-1; perhaps TRBD2 as D (6 bases). Per the germline V gene, CDR1 is LGHDT and CDR2 is YNNKEL (reference sequence). The length of the CDR3 is 16 residues. Trimming pared 0 bases from V and 13 bases from J, leaving 22 bases between. The CDR3 DNA sequence: TGTGCCAGCAGCCAAGATCTTCGGCGGGGCCATATGGGACAGTTCTTC. Amino acid sequence: CASSQDLRRGHMGQFF.

The table lists this clone with a count of one. This chain joins TRBV10-3 and TRBJ2-7, with 10 bases lining up with TRBD1. J lost 2 bases, V lost 0 bases, and 4 bases had no gene match. Germline V gives CDR1 ENHRY, CDR2 SYGVKD. There are 16 residues in the CDR3. The CDR3 bases are TGTGCCATCAGTGAGTCGGGACAGGGGCTACCCTACGAGCAGTACTTC. Encoded protein: CAISESGQGLPYEQYF.

The table lists this clone with a few counts. The chain employs TRBV6-5 and TRBJ1-1; 10 bases fit TRBD1. The V gene end was trimmed by 2 bases and the J gene end by 5 bases; junction bases not matched to a gene: 5. The CDR3 extends over 15 amino acids. Germline lookup yields CDR1 MNHEY and CDR2 SVGAGI. The chain's CDR3 is CASSYTGQGDTEAFF. The CDR3 DNA reads as TGTGCCAGCAGTTACACAGGACAGGGGGATACTGAAGCTTTCTTT.

This chain connects TRBV7-2 to TRBJ2-6; weak D call: TRBD2 (6 bases). CDR1 and CDR2 from the germline V gene are SGHTA and FQGNSA. This CDR3 spans 16 amino acids. V was cut by 2 bases and J by 12 bases, with 20 bases left in between. CDR3 amino acids: CASSLTSGGGYSVLTF. CDR3 DNA sequence: TGTGCCAGCAGCTTAACTTCCGGTGGAGGGTACAGCGTCCTGACTTTC. Together with reference TRBV7-2 and TRBJ2-6, the CDR3 gives the full variable domain: GAGVSQSPSNKVTEKGKDVELRCDPISGHTALYWYRQSLGQGLEFLIYFQGNSAPDKSGLPSDRFSAERTGGSVSTLTIQRTQQEDSAVYLCASSLTSGGGYSVLTFGAGSRLTVL.

The V call is TRBV5-1, the J call TRBJ1-5; 11 nucleotides match TRBD1. The CDR3 has 16 amino acids. Germline V gives CDR1 SGHRS, CDR2 YFSETQ. After removal of 4 bases from V and 0 bases from J, the junction contained 3 bases not matched to a gene. CDR3 protein: CASSAGTGGSNQPQHF. CDR3 sequence (DNA): TGCGCCAGCAGCGCTGGGACAGGGGGTAGCAATCAGCCCCAGCATTTT.

The chain joins TRBV11-2 to TRBJ1-6; 9 nucleotides match TRBD1. Germline V lookup: CDR1 SGHAT, CDR2 FQNNGV. V shed 5 bases and J 9 bases; nucleotides not matched to a gene: 11. The CDR3 consists of 16 residues. The CDR3 sequence is CASSGKQGARISPLHF. The CDR3 DNA reads TGTGCCAGCAGCGGAAAACAGGGGGCCAGGATTTCACCCCTCCACTTT.